This T cell receptor (beta chain) was profiled in a study of blood T cell repertoires in COVID-19 (dated by TCRdb to the early 2020s). Background for the entire study: Samples covering the acute and convalescent phases of COVID-19 were provided by collaborators in the United States, Italy and Spain. The sample metadata nearly always contained a de-identified subject ID, COVID-19 status, age in years and sex. Where available, HLA class I and class II types were obtained from metadata supplied by the sample provider rather than from assay-based typing. Subjects who had been exposed to COVID-19, were actively infected with it, or had recovered from it provided the deeply sampled blood TCRbeta repertoires that made up the dataset. The repertoires were released in a freely available public database intended as a resource for research on the immune response to SARS-CoV-2. Samples were obtained from the ongoing ImmuneRACE study (first 160 participants) and from over 1,000 subjects provided by 6 global collaborators. The material from the prospective study consisted of cDNA or gDNA derived from T cells, B-cell-depleted T cells, or PBMCs.

Relative to germline, V is 0 bases shorter and J is 4 bases shorter, with 13 bases between their ends. Spanning cysteine to phenylalanine, the CDR3 consists of 14 amino acids. Only CDR3 DNA is held: 42 bases, read in frame from base 1. CDR1 GTSNPN and CDR2 SVGIG were looked up in the germline V gene (reference sequence). Each collaborating institution followed its own protocols to collect whole blood in K2EDTA tubes. For TCRbeta analysis, collaborators shipped samples as frozen whole blood, isolated PBMCs, or DNA extracted from either of those sample types. On this clone itself: Its antigen has not been determined. No base quality values were provided; no much bigger clone lies one nucleotide off.

Results the study describes overall, beyond this receptor: Clinical and demographic metadata were provided uncurated, with the amount varying by source and participant.

TCRbeta CDR3 regions were amplified from genomic DNA using the immunoSEQ Assay, a bias-controlled multiplex PCR. The published analysis was carried out like this. Nucleated cell counts per sample were estimated from amplification of reference gene primers within the assay. To quantify the absolute abundance of each unique TCRbeta CDR3 rearrangement, sequence reads were collapsed and filtered. Productive Simpson clonality was computed per sample as the square root of Simpson's diversity index over productive rearrangements. Sourced from immuneACCESS, this table was stored by TCRdb with only in-frame sequences that have V and J called. A share of the clones is absent; for the studies checked, an unresolved V gene accounts for under half, and the remainder has no known explanation. V, J and clone size reflect that table, while D and trimming were determined from the DNA. Within this sample are some 370,000 clones, with 90% of them counted one time only. 6.5% of the sample rests with the top ten.

This sequence was found in a man aged 18 to 35 with active or convalescent COVID-19. The sequencing input was peripheral blood. This chain is built from TRBV30 and TRBJ2-7; the D gene is not confidently resolved. The DNA is TGTGCCTGGAGTGTATTCCCTCCCCCGTACGAGCAGTACTTC. This codes for CAWSVFPPPYEQYF.